This T cell receptor beta chain was obtained from a study of cytomegalovirus exposure and HLA in healthy donors (dated by TCRdb to 2016 to 2017). Looking at the study overall: In an earlier analysis of roughly 500 of the donors, less than 350 Gb of sequence data and 117 million unique TCR beta sequences from 150 million to 200 million T cells were reported. The number of donors typed differed by locus, with roughly 629-640 for A, B, C, DRB1 and DQB1, around 560 for DQA1, 600 to 610 for DPA1, and over 400 for DPB1. The later analysis used no new phenotypic data to find candidate immune exposures, relying instead on TCR beta sequences and their occurrence across donors. Of the roughly 400 genotyped donors, over 80% were placed in the genetic ancestry cluster associated with self-reported Caucasian donors. All discovery cohort repertoires had been generated on a single sequencing platform. In a later analysis, previously published TCR beta repertoires from more than 500 donors were re-analyzed and high-resolution HLA genotyping was added so that TCR occurrence patterns could be studied. HLA typing covered class I and class II loci at four-digit resolution. Donor age, sex, ethnicity and CMV serostatus were compiled alongside the repertoire data. To predict cytomegalovirus infection status, the study brought together high-throughput TCR immunosequencing, statistical association of individual TCRs with disease status, and machine learning. An earlier analysis of approximately 640 of the donors applied high-throughput TCR beta sequencing to assess whether each TCR beta V gene segment acted as functional or pseudogenic. A later genetic analysis took genome-wide SNP genotypes for about 60% of the roughly 670 donors and used that subset as a discovery cohort. A separate validation cohort of roughly 120 different subjects was used in addition to the 666-subject first cohort. Because of strong linkage in the cohort, roughly five DR-DQ haplotypes were treated as single units for association and clustering. The study aimed to test whether cataloging public T cell receptors could reveal signatures of past pathogen exposure. Among over 350 genotyped donors of the cohort, an average of approximately 240,000 unique TCR beta nucleotide sequences were sequenced per donor, roughly a sixth of them non-productive. An early release covering just under 650 HLA-typed donors comprised about 310 gigabases of sequencing data and tens of millions of unique TCR sequences. Using immunosequencing, the study profiled T cell repertoires from around 670 subjects and related those repertoires to cytomegalovirus serostatus.

The cohort comprised more than 550 healthy bone marrow donors. At the time of sampling, all cohort members were nominally healthy, though unrecorded immune exposures were likely present. The donor was CMV seronegative and belonged to the group of 380 or so seronegative cohort members. A peripheral blood sample was provided by each donor, and peripheral blood mononuclear cells were used for TCR beta sequencing. Genomic DNA was extracted from the blood cell samples with the Qiagen DNeasy Blood Extraction Kit. This clone has only a few counts. There is no known antigen for this receptor. No much larger clone exists at a distance of one base, and base qualities are not known. What the study reported, not specific to this receptor: The presence/absence analyses assumed that sequencing depth was roughly uniform across donors, and that assumption may not be true. Specific HLA alleles were associated with 18,000 or so TCR beta sequences at a false discovery rate of 0.05 in a later analysis. V-gene and J-gene trimming of TCR beta chains was associated with a missense DCLRE1C variant in a later genetic analysis, and the association was replicated in an independent cohort. For the cohort, immune exposure information was limited to CMV serostatus. It was suggested by the authors that the approach could potentially be generalized to other disease states and immunological phenotypes. The sequencing pipeline was judged likely to have produced a cluster of highly shared sequence variants as a technical artifact. In vitro tests confirmed that a few of the cytomegalovirus-associated TCR beta chains recognize cytomegalovirus antigens. In the study, 150 to 200 TCR beta chains were listed as associated with cytomegalovirus. In an earlier analysis of over 550 of the donors, most TCR beta V segments were observed in productive rearrangements about 87% or about 30% of the time, broadly matching IMGT annotations. Strong co-occurrence of HLA alleles, especially DR and DQ, made assigning TCR associations to individual alleles difficult. A further reported finding was that TCR beta sequences accurately predicted the HLA-A and HLA-B alleles for most subjects in the first cohort. Several of the top co-occurrence clusters appeared to be linked to parvovirus B19, influenza, CMV and Epstein-Barr virus, according to a later analysis. Some IMGT-functional V segments, including TRBV6-2 and TRBV6-3, could not be told apart with the 87-base-pair reads, so those segments were excluded. The classifier was reported to diagnose cytomegalovirus status with high specificity and sensitivity in both the original and validation cohorts. This cohort had only TCR beta chains sequenced, and the lack of alpha or paired-chain data limited which features could be detected. The earlier analysis of a few hundred of the donors excluded over 15 rarely observed V segments, including chromosome 9 orphons, because counts were too low. Because HLA typing was missing for some donors at each locus, association tests included only the typed subset. In a later analysis, HLA-associated TCR beta chains were found to be more clonally expanded and to have lower generation probabilities than equally common non-associated chains. Correlated functional status among segregating V segments might reflect linkage disequilibrium, but an unknown experimental factor could not be ruled out. A later analysis found that most CMV-associated TCR beta chains appeared HLA-restricted, with HLA associations seemingly driven largely by CMV exposure. According to a later genetic analysis, donors in an Asian-associated ancestry cluster had fewer N-insertions in productive TCRs than the roughly 670-donor mean. Most TCR sequences were observed very rarely across donors, whereas some public TCRs were present in many individuals. In a later analysis, TCR association rates were found to vary across HLA loci, with the most associated TCRs seen for DRB1 alleles and the fewest for HLA-C alleles.

The library relied on the immunoSEQ multiplex PCR assay. For the multiplex PCR, a mixture combining 60 forward primers for TCR Vbeta segments and 13 reverse primers for TCR Jbeta segments was used. The CDR3 region of rearranged TCR beta genes was amplified from genomic DNA with a multiplex PCR assay. The Illumina HiSeq System was used to sequence the amplified TCR beta libraries as 87-base-pair reads. As for the original processing: A later analysis counted some 74 million unique TCR beta chains across the 670 or so repertoires, and around 12 million of these chains were shared by at least two donors. Raw reads were error-corrected and collapsed into unique sequences with a nearest-neighbor algorithm that merged closely related sequences to remove PCR and sequencing errors. V, D and J gene segments were assigned by aligning CDR3 sequences to IMGT reference sequences. For a sequence to be retained, a match of at least six nucleotides was required to both a V gene segment and a J gene segment. Rearrangements were called productive when the CDR3 lacked stop codons and stayed in frame with V and J; all others were non-productive. Following IMGT convention, CDR3 was defined as the stretch from the second conserved V-encoded cysteine to the conserved J-encoded phenylalanine. Sequences without an unambiguous match to a single V gene segment were excluded from the earlier analysis of approximately 560 of the donors. An earlier analysis of some 610 of the donors called V segments functional above 56.7% productive rearrangements and segregating when the between-donor standard deviation exceeded 5%. A statistical classification framework was built to diagnose cytomegalovirus status from the catalog of TCR beta chain sequences. V and J gene assignment, in a later analysis, came from comparing TCR nucleotide sequences with IMGT/GENE-DB human TR gene sequences. The TCRdist pipeline was used in a later analysis to assign CDR3 sequences and most-parsimonious VDJ recombination scenarios. A later analysis defined each TCR beta chain by its CDR3 amino acid sequence plus V-gene family, and excluded reads lacking a unique V-gene family. A later analysis removed several hundred highly shared, low-generation-probability nucleotide sequences to deal with suspected cross-contamination and a sequencing artifact. A later analysis calculated a clonal expansion index for each public chain from normalized within-repertoire ranks of inferred template counts. In a later analysis, generation probabilities were computed with a VDJ recombination model fitted to out-of-frame rearrangements, and the resulting probabilities were checked against IGoR. Hypergeometric tests were used in a later analysis to score TCR-TCR, TCR-HLA and TCR-CMV co-occurrence, with a repertoire-size bias correction applied to the TCR pairs. In a later analysis, false discovery rates were estimated by permuting HLA or CMV assignments 20 times. In a later analysis, co-occurring TCRs were grouped using DBSCAN, and TCRdist sequence similarity was added for clustering within HLA-allele-positive subsets. Co-occurrence clustering excluded repertoires with fewer than 30,000 or more than 120,000 public chains, plus five with anomalous nucleotide sharing. TCRdb re-hosts the immuneACCESS table, in-frame sequences only. Its copies lack some clones; in the studies checked, an unresolved V gene accounts for under half of them, and the cause for the rest is not known. Clonal size and the V and J genes are those of that table, whereas D and trimming came from the DNA. A total of around 120,000 clones appear in this sample, 70% to 85% of them only once. The ten largest clones capture around 2% of the sample.

The CDR3, cysteine through phenylalanine, is 15 amino acids long. The sequence is cut down to CDR3 DNA, 45 bases in frame from base 1. CDR1 and CDR2, per the germline V gene (reference sequence), are LNHDA and SQIVND. V is reduced by 9 bases and J by 1 base, leaving a spacing of 13 bases between them. This TCR derives from a man between 18 and 29 years old in good health and CMV-seronegative. The sequence links TRBV19 to TRBJ2-6, and possibly TRBD2, on 7 matching bases. Sequencing was carried out using PBMCs. This receptor has the CDR3 CASTRGGSGANVLTF. The DNA reads TGTGCCAGCACAAGGGGGGGGTCTGGGGCCAACGTCCTGACTTTC. Reference TRBV19 and TRBJ2-6 proteins supply the regions before and after the CDR3; the full variable domain is: DGGITQSPKYLFRKEGQNVTLSCEQNLNHDAMYWYRQDPGQGLRLIYYSQIVNDFQKGDIAEGYSVSREKKESFPLTVTSAQKNPTAFYLCASTRGGSGANVLTFGAGSRLTVL.